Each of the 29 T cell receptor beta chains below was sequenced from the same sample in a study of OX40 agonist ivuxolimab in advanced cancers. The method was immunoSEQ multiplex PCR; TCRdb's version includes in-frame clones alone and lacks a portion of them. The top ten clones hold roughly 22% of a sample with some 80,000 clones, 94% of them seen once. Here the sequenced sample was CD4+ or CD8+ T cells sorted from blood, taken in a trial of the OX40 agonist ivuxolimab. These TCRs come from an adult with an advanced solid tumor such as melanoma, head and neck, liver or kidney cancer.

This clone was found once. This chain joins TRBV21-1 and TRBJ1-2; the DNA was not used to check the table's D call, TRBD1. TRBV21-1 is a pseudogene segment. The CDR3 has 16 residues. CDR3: CASSNDRGQLDYGYTF. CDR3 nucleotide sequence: TGTGCCAGCAGCAACGACAGGGGGCAATTAGACTATGGCTACACCTTC.

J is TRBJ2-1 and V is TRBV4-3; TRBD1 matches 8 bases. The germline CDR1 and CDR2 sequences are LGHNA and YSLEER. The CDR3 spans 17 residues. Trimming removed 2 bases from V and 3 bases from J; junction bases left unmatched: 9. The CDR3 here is CASSQTSGQAIYNEQFF. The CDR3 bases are TGCGCCAGCAGCCAAACCTCGGGACAGGCTATCTACAATGAGCAGTTCTTC.

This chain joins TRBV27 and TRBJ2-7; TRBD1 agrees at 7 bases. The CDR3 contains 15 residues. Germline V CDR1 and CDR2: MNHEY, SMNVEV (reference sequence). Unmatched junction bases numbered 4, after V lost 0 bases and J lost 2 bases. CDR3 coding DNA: TGTGCCAGCAGTTTATCCTCCAGGGGGACCTACGAGCAGTACTTC. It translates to CASSLSSRGTYEQYF.

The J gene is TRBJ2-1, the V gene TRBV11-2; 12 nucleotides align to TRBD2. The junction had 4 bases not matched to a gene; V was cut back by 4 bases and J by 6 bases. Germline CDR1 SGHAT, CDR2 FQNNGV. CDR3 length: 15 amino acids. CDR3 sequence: CASSWTSGAINEQFF. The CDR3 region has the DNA TGTGCCAGCAGCTGGACTAGCGGGGCCATCAATGAGCAGTTCTTC.

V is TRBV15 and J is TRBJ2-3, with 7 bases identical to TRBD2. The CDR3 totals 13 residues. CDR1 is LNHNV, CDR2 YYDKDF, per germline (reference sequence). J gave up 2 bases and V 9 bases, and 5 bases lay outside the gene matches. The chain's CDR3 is CATSTSSTDTQYF. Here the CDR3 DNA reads TGTGCCACTTCGACTAGCTCCACAGATACGCAGTATTTT.

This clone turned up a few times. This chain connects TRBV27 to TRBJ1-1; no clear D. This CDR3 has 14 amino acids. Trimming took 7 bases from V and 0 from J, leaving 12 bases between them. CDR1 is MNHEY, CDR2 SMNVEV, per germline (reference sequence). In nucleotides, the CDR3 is TGTGCCAGCACTCCCATAGACATGAACACTGAAGCTTTCTTT. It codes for CASTPIDMNTEAFF.

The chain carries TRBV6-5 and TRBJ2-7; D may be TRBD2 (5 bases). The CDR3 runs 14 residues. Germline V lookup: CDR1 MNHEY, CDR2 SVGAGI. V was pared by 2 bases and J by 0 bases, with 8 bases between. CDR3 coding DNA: TGTGCCAGCAGTTACGGCCGGGACTCCTACGAGCAGTACTTC. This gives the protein CASSYGRDSYEQYF.

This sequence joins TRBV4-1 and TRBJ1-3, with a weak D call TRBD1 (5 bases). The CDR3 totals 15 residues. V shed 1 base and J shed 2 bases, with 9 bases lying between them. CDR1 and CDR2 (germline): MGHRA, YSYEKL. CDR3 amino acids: CASSQAPRAGNTIYF. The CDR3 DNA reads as TGCGCCAGCAGCCAAGCCCCCAGGGCTGGAAACACCATATATTTT.

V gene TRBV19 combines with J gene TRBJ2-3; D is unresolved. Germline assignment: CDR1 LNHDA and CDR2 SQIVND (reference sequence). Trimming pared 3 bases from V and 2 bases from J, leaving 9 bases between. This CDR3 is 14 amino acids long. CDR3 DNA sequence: TGTGCCAGTAGTATCCGTCAGGCCACAGATACGCAGTATTTT. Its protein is CASSIRQATDTQYF.

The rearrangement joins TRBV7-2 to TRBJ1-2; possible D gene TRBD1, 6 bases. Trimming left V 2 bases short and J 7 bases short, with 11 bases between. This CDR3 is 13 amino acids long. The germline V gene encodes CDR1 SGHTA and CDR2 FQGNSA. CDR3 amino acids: CASSLKWGPGYTF. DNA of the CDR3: TGTGCCAGCAGCTTAAAGTGGGGGCCTGGCTACACCTTC.

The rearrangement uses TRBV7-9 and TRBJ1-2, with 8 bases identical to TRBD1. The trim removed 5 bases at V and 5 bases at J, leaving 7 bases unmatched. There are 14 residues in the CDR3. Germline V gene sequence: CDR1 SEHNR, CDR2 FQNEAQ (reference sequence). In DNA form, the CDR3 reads TGTGCCAGCAGCCCCCTCCAGGGGGCATATGGCTACACCTTC. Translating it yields CASSPLQGAYGYTF.

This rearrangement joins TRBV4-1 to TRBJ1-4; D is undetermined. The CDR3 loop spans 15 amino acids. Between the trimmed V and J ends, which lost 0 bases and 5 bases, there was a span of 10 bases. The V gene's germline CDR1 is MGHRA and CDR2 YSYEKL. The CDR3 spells CASSQEGTMNEKLFF. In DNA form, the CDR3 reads TGCGCCAGCAGCCAAGAGGGAACGATGAATGAAAAACTGTTTTTT.

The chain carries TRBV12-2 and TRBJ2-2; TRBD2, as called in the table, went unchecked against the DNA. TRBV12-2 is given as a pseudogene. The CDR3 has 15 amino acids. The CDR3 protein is CASRSPRENTGELFF. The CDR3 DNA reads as TGTGCAAGTCGCTCACCCCGGGAGAACACCGGGGAGCTGTTTTTT.

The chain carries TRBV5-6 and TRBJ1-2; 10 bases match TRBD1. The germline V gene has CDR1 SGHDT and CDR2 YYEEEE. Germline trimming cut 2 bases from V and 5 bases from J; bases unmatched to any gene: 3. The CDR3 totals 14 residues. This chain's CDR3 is CASSFGTGEYGYTF. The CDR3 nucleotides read TGTGCCAGCAGCTTCGGGACAGGGGAGTATGGCTACACCTTC.

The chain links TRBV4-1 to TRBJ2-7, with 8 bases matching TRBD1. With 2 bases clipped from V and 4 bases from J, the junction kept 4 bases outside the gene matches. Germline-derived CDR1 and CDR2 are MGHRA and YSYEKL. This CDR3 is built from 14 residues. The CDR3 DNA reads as TGCGCCAGCAGCCAACAGGGGACAGGTTACGAGCAGTACTTC. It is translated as CASSQQGTGYEQYF.

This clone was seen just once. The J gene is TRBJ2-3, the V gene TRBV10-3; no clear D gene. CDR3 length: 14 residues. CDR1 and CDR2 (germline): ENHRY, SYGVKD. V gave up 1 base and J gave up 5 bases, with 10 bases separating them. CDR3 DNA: TGTGCCATCAGTGAGTGGATTCCGCGAGATACGCAGTATTTT. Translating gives CAISEWIPRDTQYF.

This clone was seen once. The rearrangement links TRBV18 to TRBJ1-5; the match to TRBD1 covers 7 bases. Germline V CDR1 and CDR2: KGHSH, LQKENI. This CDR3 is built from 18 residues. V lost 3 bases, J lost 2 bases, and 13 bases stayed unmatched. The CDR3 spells CASSPSPPDRVGNQPQHF. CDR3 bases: TGTGCCAGCTCACCGTCCCCACCCGACAGGGTTGGCAATCAGCCCCAGCATTTT.

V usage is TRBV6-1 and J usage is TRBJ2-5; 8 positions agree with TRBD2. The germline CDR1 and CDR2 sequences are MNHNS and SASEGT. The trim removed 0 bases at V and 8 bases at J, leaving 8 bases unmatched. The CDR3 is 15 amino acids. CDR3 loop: CASSEARGGWVTQYF. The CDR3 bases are TGTGCCAGCAGTGAAGCCCGGGGGGGCTGGGTAACCCAGTACTTC.

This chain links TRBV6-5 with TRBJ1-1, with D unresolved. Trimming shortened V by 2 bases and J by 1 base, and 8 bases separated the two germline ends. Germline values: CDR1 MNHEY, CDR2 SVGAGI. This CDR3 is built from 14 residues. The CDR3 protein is CASSYPGQNTEAFF. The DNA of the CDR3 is TGTGCCAGCAGTTACCCCGGCCAGAACACTGAAGCTTTCTTT.

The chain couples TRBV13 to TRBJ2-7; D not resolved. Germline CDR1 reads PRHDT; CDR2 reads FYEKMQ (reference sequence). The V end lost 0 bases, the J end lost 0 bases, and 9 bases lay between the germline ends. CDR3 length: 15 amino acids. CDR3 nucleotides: TGTGCCAGCAGCTTAGGCAGCTACATCTCCTACGAGCAGTACTTC. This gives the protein CASSLGSYISYEQYF.

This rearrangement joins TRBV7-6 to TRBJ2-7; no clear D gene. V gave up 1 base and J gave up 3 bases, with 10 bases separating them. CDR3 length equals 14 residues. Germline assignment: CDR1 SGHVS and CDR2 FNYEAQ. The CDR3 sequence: CASSLDRTVYEQYF. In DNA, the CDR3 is TGTGCCAGCAGCTTAGACAGAACCGTCTACGAGCAGTACTTC.

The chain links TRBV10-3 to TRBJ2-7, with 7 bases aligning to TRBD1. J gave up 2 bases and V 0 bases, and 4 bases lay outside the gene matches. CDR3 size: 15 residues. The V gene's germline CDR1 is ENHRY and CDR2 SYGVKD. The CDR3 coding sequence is TGTGCCATCAGTGAGTCGTGGGACAGAGCCTACGAGCAGTACTTC. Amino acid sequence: CAISESWDRAYEQYF.

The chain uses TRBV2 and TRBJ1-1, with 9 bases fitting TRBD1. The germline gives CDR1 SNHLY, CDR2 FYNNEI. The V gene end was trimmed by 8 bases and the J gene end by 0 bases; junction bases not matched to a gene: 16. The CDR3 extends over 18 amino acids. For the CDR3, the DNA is TGTGCCAGCTTCGGAGCTGGGACAGGGACTCTCATGAACACTGAAGCTTTCTTT. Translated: CASFGAGTGTLMNTEAFF. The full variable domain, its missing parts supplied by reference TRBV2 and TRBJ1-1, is EPEVTQTPSHQVTQMGQEVILRCVPISNHLYFYWYRQILGQKVEFLVSFYNNEISEKSEIFDDQFSVERPDGSNFTLKIRSTKLEDSAMYFCASFGAGTGTLMNTEAFFGQGTRLTVV.

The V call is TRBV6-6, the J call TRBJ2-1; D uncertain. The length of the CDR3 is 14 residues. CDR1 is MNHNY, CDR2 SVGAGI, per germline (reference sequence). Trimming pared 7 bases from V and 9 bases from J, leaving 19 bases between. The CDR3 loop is CASTPQADLGEQFF. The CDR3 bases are TGTGCCAGCACCCCCCAGGCGGACCTTGGTGAGCAGTTCTTC.

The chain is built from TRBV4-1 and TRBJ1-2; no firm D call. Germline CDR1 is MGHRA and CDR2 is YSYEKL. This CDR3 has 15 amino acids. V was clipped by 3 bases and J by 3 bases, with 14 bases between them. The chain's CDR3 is CASSHEKTDHYGYTF. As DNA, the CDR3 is TGCGCCAGCAGCCATGAAAAGACGGACCACTATGGCTACACCTTC.

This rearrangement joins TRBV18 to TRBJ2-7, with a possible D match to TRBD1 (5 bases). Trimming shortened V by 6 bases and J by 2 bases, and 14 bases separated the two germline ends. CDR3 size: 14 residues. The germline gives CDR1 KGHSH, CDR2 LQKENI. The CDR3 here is CASSAAGRAYEQYF. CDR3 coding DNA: TGTGCCAGCTCCGCGGCCGGCAGGGCCTACGAGCAGTACTTC.

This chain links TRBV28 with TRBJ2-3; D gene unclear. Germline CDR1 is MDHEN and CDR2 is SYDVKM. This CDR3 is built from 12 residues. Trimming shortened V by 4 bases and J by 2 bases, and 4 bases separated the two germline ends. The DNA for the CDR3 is TGTGCCAGCAGTTCTTTCACAGATACGCAGTATTTT. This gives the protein CASSSFTDTQYF.

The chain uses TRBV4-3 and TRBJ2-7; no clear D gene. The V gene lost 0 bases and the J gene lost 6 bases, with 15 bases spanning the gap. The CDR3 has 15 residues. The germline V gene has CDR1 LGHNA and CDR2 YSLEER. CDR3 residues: CASSQDGDRQAEQYF. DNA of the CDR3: TGCGCCAGCAGCCAAGATGGGGATAGGCAGGCCGAGCAGTACTTC.

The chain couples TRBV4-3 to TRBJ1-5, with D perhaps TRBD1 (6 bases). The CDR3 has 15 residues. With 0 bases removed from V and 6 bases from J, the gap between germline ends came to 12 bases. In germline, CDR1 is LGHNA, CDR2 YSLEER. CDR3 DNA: TGCGCCAGCAGCCAAGATCGGGCCAGGGGTCAGCCCCAGCATTTT. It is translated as CASSQDRARGQPQHF.